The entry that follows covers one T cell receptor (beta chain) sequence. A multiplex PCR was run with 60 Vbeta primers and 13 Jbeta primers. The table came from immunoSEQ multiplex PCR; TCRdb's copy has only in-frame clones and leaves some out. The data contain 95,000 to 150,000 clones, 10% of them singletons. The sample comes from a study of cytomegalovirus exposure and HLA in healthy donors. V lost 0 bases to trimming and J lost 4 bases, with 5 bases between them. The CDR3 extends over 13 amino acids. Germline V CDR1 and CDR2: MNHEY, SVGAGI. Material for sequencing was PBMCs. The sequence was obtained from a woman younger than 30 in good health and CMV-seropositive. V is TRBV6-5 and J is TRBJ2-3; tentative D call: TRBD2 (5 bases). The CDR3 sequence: CASSYSGADTQYF. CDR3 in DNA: TGTGCCAGCAGTTACTCGGGAGCAGATACGCAGTATTTT.